The 27 T cell receptor beta chains below come from one sample, sequenced in a study of blood T cell repertoires in COVID-19. Using immunoSEQ multiplex PCR, the repertoire was profiled, and TCRdb retains in-frame clones only, with some absent. The table records fewer than 300,000 clones, around 86% of them present only once. Sequencing input: peripheral blood. Every receptor here comes from a human donor in a cohort sampled during active COVID-19.

This clone was seen a single time. The chain combines TRBV4-3 with TRBJ2-3; 11 positions agree with TRBD2. The trim removed 1 base at V and 6 bases at J, leaving 6 bases unmatched. Germline CDR1 LGHNA, CDR2 YSLEER. CDR3 length equals 16 residues. The CDR3 nucleotides are TGCGCCAGCAGCCAAGGGGGGACTAGCGGATCTGATACGCAGTATTTT. It specifies CASSQGGTSGSDTQYF.

V and J are TRBV7-9 and TRBJ2-2, with 11 bases lining up with TRBD2. This CDR3 region has 16 residues. The germline V gene has CDR1 SEHNR and CDR2 FQNEAQ (reference sequence). V lost 5 bases, J lost 3 bases, and 5 bases stayed unmatched. CDR3 sequence: CASSGPGLADTGELFF. CDR3 DNA sequence: TGTGCCAGCAGCGGCCCGGGACTAGCGGACACCGGGGAGCTGTTTTTT. Together with reference TRBV7-9 and TRBJ2-2, the CDR3 gives the full variable domain: DTGVSQNPRHKITKRGQNVTFRCDPISEHNRLYWYRQTLGQGPEFLTYFQNEAQLEKSRLLSDRFSAERPKGSFSTLEIQRTEQGDSAMYLCASSGPGLADTGELFFGEGSRLTVL.

Written as DNA, the CDR3 is TGTGCCAGTACTTCCGGACAGGGGTTCGGCTACACCTTC. It translates to CASTSGQGFGYTF. The chain joins TRBV19 to TRBJ1-2, with 9 bases lining up with TRBD1. The CDR3 sequence is 13 residues long. V gave up 7 bases and J gave up 8 bases; unmatched junction bases: 8. Germline assignment: CDR1 LNHDA and CDR2 SQIVND (reference sequence).

The chain has TRBV3-1 (or the pseudogene TRBV3-2) and TRBJ1-1; the match to TRBD1 covers 8 bases. CDR1 and CDR2 from the germline V gene are LGHDT and YNNKEL (reference sequence). V dropped 5 bases and J dropped 0; count of bases not matched to a gene: 2. The CDR3 is made up of 14 amino acids. The DNA of the CDR3 is TGTGCCAGCAGCACAGGGGGTGTGAACACTGAAGCTTTCTTT. This codes for CASSTGGVNTEAFF.

V is TRBV10-3 and J is TRBJ2-5; possibly TRBD1 for D (6 bases). Germline-derived CDR1 and CDR2 are ENHRY and SYGVKD. Trimming left V 2 bases short and J 4 bases short, with 11 bases between. The length of the CDR3 is 14 residues. The CDR3 region has the DNA TGTGCCATCAGTGAGCCCAGGACAGTAGAGACCCAGTACTTC. As protein: CAISEPRTVETQYF.

The genes are TRBV4-2 and TRBJ2-4; TRBD2 is a possible D gene (5 bases). V was pared by 0 bases and J by 9 bases, with 9 bases between. The germline gives CDR1 LGHNA, CDR2 YNFKEQ. The CDR3 runs to 13 residues. DNA for the CDR3: TGTGCCAGCAGCCAAGATCCTGGAGGCATTCAGTACTTC. Encoded protein: CASSQDPGGIQYF.

This clone occurred many times. The rearrangement uses TRBV2 and TRBJ2-3; a weak D match, TRBD1 (5 bases). Germline CDR1 and CDR2: SNHLY and FYNNEI. The length of the CDR3 is 15 residues. Trimming removed 7 bases from V and 6 bases from J, with 20 bases in between. This CDR3 is CASNSLVTGLDTQYF. DNA of the CDR3: TGTGCCAGCAATTCGTTGGTAACAGGCTTGGATACGCAGTATTTT.

This chain connects TRBV5-1 to TRBJ1-6; no firm D call. Germline CDR1 is SGHRS and CDR2 is YFSETQ. The V gene lost 4 bases and the J gene lost 6 bases, with 17 bases spanning the gap. The CDR3 is 16 amino acids. This chain's CDR3 is CASSLDTEIRNSPLHF. The CDR3 DNA reads as TGCGCCAGCAGCCTCGACACCGAAATACGTAATTCACCCCTCCACTTT.

V and J are TRBV30 and TRBJ1-2, with D maybe TRBD1 (5 bases). Germline values: CDR1 GTSNPN, CDR2 SVGIG (reference sequence). This CDR3 region has 13 residues. Trimming removed 1 base from V and 11 bases from J, with 17 bases in between. The CDR3 is CAWSGSGERAYTF. The CDR3, as DNA: TGTGCCTGGAGTGGGTCGGGGGAGAGGGCGTACACCTTC.

The chain carries TRBV6-4 and TRBJ2-2, with TRBD1 matching 7 bases. The CDR3 totals 14 residues. Germline CDR1 is MRHNA and CDR2 is SNTAGT. V shed 6 bases, J shed 5 bases, and the junction held 6 bases outside the gene matches. The DNA of the CDR3 is TGTGCCAGCAGCCCCGGGACAGTTACCGGGGAGCTGTTTTTT. This translates into CASSPGTVTGELFF.

V usage is TRBV7-2 and J usage is TRBJ2-1, with TRBD2 matching 10 bases. Looked up from germline, CDR1 is SGHTA and CDR2 is FQGNSA. The CDR3 contains 15 residues. V lost 5 bases to trimming and J lost 1 base; unmatched junction nucleotides: 2. The CDR3 protein is CASSPTSGSYNEQFF. The CDR3 nucleotides read TGTGCCAGCAGCCCGACTAGCGGGTCCTACAATGAGCAGTTCTTC.

The CDR3 DNA reads TGTGCCAGCAGTTTCCGCGGGCCCAATCAGCCCCAGCATTTT. The encoded protein is CASSFRGPNQPQHF. The V gene is TRBV27, the J gene TRBJ1-5; D unclear. The CDR3 contains 14 residues. Germline V CDR1 and CDR2: MNHEY, SMNVEV (reference sequence). Trimming removed 3 bases at V and 3 bases at J, with 9 bases between.

The gene calls are TRBV19 and TRBJ2-1, with 8 bases fitting TRBD2. The CDR3 totals 15 residues. CDR1 LNHDA and CDR2 SQIVND come from the germline V gene (reference sequence). The J segment lost 4 bases and the V segment lost 3 bases, leaving 5 bases of the junction unmatched. The CDR3 sequence is CASSITSGRYNEQFF. CDR3 bases: TGTGCCAGTAGTATTACTAGCGGAAGGTACAATGAGCAGTTCTTC.

The rearrangement uses TRBV12-3 or TRBV12-4 and TRBJ2-3; tentatively, D is TRBD2 (5 bases). CDR3 length: 12 amino acids. Trimming stripped 7 bases from V and 11 bases from J, with 16 bases between. CDR3 sequence: CASNPSGIGQYF. The CDR3 bases are TGTGCCAGCAACCCATCCGGGATCGGGCAGTATTTT.

This chain connects TRBV9 to TRBJ2-1; the match to TRBD2 covers 9 bases. Germline V gene lookup returns CDR1 SGDLS and CDR2 YYNGEE. The CDR3 sequence is 18 residues long. V dropped 2 bases and J dropped 0; count of bases not matched to a gene: 9. CDR3 protein: CASSVLAGAIYSYNEQFF. In nucleotides, the CDR3 is TGTGCCAGCAGCGTTTTAGCGGGAGCTATTTACTCCTACAATGAGCAGTTCTTC.

V is TRBV7-2 and J is TRBJ1-6; TRBD1 matches 7 bases. Germline V gene sequence: CDR1 SGHTA, CDR2 FQGNSA. With 2 bases clipped from V and 7 bases from J, the junction kept 14 bases outside the gene matches. This CDR3 spans 18 amino acids. CDR3 DNA: TGTGCCAGCAGCTTACGCTGGCGAGGGCCAGGGGGAAATTCACCCCTCCACTTT. Translated: CASSLRWRGPGGNSPLHF.

V and J are TRBV5-4 and TRBJ2-1, with D possibly matching TRBD2 (6 bases). The CDR3 has 14 amino acids. CDR1 and CDR2 from the germline V gene are SGHNT and YYREEE (reference sequence). The germline V and J ends were trimmed by 1 base and 7 bases, with 12 bases remaining between them. CDR3 region: CASSLSGERNEQFF. The CDR3 nucleotides read TGTGCCAGCAGCTTGTCGGGAGAGAGGAATGAGCAGTTCTTC.

The gene calls are TRBV7-8 and TRBJ2-5; D perhaps matches TRBD2 (5 bases). Germline CDR1 is SGHVS and CDR2 is FQNEAQ. Trimming pared 1 base from V and 7 bases from J, leaving 10 bases between. The CDR3 is 13 residues long. The CDR3, as DNA: TGTGCCAGCAGCTTAGACGGGGTGGTGACCCAGTACTTC. It yields the protein CASSLDGVVTQYF.

V usage is TRBV6-2 or TRBV6-3 and J usage is TRBJ2-1, with 11 nucleotides matching TRBD2. The trim removed 1 base at V and 7 bases at J, leaving 3 bases unmatched. The germline gives CDR1 MNHEY, CDR2 SVGEGT. This CDR3 is 15 amino acids long. CDR3 residues: CASSYFSGRGNEQFF. In nucleotides, the CDR3 is TGTGCCAGCAGTTACTTTAGCGGGAGGGGGAATGAGCAGTTCTTC.

With regard to this clone: A read error may account for a junction end that differs from germline. V gene TRBV27 combines with J gene TRBJ1-4, with D maybe TRBD1 (6 bases). This CDR3 has 15 amino acids. CDR1 and CDR2 from the germline V gene are MNHEY and SMNVEV (reference sequence). DNA for the CDR3: TGTGCCAGAAAAACCCGACAGGCCACTAACGAAAAACTGTTTTTT. This encodes CARKTRQATNEKLFF.

This chain links TRBV5-1 with TRBJ2-2; tentative D call: TRBD1 (6 bases). This CDR3 has 19 residues. The V gene's germline CDR1 is SGHRS and CDR2 YFSETQ. V lost 6 bases, J lost 0 bases, and 24 bases lay in between. The CDR3 coding sequence is TGCGCCAGCATGCGTTCCGGGACACTGCGCCTTACGAACACCGGGGAGCTGTTTTTT. Amino acid sequence: CASMRSGTLRLTNTGELFF.

The sample holds one count of this clone. This rearrangement joins TRBV5-3 to TRBJ2-3, with TRBD2 as a possible D gene (5 bases). TRBV5-3 falls under the ORF class, with uncertain function. V was cut by 0 bases and J by 0 bases, with 14 bases left in between. The CDR3 runs to 17 residues. CDR3 region: CARSLATRRHSTDTQYF. DNA for the CDR3: TGTGCCAGAAGCTTGGCCACTAGAAGGCATAGCACAGATACGCAGTATTTT.

This chain uses TRBV7-8 with TRBJ2-3, with D unclear. Germline CDR1 SGHVS, CDR2 FQNEAQ. The V end was cut by 4 bases, the J end by 4 bases, with 12 bases between. CDR3 length: 14 residues. The CDR3 protein is CASSSRGNSDTQYF. In DNA, the CDR3 is TGTGCCAGCAGCTCGAGAGGCAATTCAGATACGCAGTATTTT.

The chain couples TRBV6-1 to TRBJ2-1, with D hard to call. The length of the CDR3 is 15 residues. The germline V gene has CDR1 MNHNS and CDR2 SASEGT. With 0 bases removed from V and 2 bases from J, the gap between germline ends came to 8 bases. CDR3 protein: CASSEAGLAYNEQFF. The CDR3 DNA reads TGTGCCAGCAGTGAAGCAGGCCTAGCCTACAATGAGCAGTTCTTC.

This clone came up once. The chain combines TRBV6-5 with TRBJ2-7, with D tentatively TRBD1 (6 bases). The CDR3 loop spans 14 amino acids. V lost 1 base and J 9 bases, leaving 16 bases between the germline ends. CDR1 and CDR2 (germline): MNHEY, SVGAGI. The CDR3 sequence: CASSYLTKQGTQYF. The CDR3, as DNA: TGTGCCAGCAGTTACTTAACTAAACAGGGAACGCAGTACTTC.

This chain uses TRBV2 with TRBJ1-5; 7 positions match TRBD1. Germline trimming cut 4 bases from V and 4 bases from J; bases unmatched to any gene: 1. Per the germline V gene, CDR1 is SNHLY and CDR2 is FYNNEI. The CDR3 loop spans 13 amino acids. The CDR3 coding sequence is TGTGCCAGCAGTGGACAGGGAAATCAGCCCCAGCATTTT. It translates to CASSGQGNQPQHF.

This chain connects TRBV5-1 to TRBJ2-3; 7 nucleotides match TRBD2. Germline assignment: CDR1 SGHRS and CDR2 YFSETQ. The CDR3 spans 15 residues. J lost 2 bases, V lost 0 bases, and 3 bases had no gene match. This chain's CDR3 is CASSLAAGVTDTQYF. Written as DNA, the CDR3 is TGCGCCAGCAGCTTGGCGGCGGGAGTCACAGATACGCAGTATTTT.